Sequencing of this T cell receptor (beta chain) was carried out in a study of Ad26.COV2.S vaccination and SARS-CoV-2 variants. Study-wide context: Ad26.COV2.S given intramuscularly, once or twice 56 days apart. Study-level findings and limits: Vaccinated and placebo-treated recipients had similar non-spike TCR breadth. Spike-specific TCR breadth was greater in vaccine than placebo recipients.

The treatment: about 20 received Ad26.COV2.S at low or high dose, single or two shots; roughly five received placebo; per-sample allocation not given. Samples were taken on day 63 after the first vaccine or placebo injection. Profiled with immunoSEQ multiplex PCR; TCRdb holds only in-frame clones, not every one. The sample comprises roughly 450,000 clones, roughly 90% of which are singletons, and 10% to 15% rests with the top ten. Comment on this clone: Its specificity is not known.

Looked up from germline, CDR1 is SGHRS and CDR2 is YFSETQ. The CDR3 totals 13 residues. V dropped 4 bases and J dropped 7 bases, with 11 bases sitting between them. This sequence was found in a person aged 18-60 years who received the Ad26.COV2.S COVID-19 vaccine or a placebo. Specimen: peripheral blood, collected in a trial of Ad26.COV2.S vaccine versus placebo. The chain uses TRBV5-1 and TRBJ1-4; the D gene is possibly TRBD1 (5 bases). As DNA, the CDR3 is TGCGCCAGCAGCCCAGGACAAGGTGAAAAACTGTTTTTT. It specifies CASSPGQGEKLFF.